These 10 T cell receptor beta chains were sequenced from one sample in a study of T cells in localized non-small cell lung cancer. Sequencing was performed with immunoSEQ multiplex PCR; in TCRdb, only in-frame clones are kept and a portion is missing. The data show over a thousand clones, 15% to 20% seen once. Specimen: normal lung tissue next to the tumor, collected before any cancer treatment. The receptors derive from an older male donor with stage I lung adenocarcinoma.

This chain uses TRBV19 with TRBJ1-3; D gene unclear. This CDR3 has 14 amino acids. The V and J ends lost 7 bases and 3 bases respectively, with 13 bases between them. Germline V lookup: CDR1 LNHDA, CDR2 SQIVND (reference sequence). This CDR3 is CASKDGVGGNTIYF. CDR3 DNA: TGTGCCAGTAAGGATGGCGTAGGTGGAAACACCATATATTTT.

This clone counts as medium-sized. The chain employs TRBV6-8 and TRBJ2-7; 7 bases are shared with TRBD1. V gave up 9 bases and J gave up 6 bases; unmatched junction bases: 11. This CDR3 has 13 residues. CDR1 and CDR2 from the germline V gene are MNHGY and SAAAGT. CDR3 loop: CASRQGEAIEQYF. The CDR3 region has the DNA TGTGCCAGTCGACAGGGAGAGGCGATCGAGCAGTACTTC.

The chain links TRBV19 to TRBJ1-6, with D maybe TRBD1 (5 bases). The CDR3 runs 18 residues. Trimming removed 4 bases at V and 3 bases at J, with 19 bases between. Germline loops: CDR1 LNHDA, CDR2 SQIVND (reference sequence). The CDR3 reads CASSSWDGGSIYNSPLHF. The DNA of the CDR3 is TGTGCCAGTAGTAGCTGGGACGGTGGATCGATCTATAATTCACCCCTCCACTTT.

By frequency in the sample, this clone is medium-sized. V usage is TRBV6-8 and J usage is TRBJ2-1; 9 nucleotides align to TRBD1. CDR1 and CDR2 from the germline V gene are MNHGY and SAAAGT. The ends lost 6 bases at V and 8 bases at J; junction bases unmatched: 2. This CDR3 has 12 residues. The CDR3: CASSWTGDEQFF. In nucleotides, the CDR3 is TGTGCCAGCAGCTGGACAGGGGATGAGCAGTTCTTC.

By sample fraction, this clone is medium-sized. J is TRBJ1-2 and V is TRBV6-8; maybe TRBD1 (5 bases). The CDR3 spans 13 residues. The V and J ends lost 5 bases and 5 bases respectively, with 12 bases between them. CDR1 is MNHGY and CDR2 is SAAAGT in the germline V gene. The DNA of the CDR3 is TGTGCCAGCAGTCCGCGACAGCGATATGGCTACACCTTC. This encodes CASSPRQRYGYTF.

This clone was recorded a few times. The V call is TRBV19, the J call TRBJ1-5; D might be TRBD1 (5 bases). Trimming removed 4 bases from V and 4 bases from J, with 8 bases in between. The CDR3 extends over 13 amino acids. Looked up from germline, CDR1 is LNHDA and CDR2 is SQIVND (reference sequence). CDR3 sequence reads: CASSTQGNQPQHF. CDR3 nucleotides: TGTGCCAGTAGTACGCAGGGTAATCAGCCCCAGCATTTT.

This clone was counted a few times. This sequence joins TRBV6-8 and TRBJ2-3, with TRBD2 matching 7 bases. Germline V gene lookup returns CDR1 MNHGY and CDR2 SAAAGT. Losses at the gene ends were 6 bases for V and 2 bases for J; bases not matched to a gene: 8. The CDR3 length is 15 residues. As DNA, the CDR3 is TGTGCCAGCAGCCGCCTGGGAGGGACCACAGATACGCAGTATTTT. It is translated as CASSRLGGTTDTQYF.

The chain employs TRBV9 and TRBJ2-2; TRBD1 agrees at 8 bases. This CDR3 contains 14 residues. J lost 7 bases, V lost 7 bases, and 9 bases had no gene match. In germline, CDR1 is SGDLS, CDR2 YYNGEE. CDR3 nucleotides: TGTGCCAGCGAAGATCCAGGGGGCTACGGGGAGCTGTTTTTT. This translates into CASEDPGGYGELFF. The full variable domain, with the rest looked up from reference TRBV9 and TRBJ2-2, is DSGVTQTPKHLITATGQRVTLRCSPRSGDLSVYWYQQSLDQGLQFLIQYYNGEERAKGNILERFSAQQFPDLHSELNLSSLELGDSALYFCASEDPGGYGELFFGEGSRLTVL.

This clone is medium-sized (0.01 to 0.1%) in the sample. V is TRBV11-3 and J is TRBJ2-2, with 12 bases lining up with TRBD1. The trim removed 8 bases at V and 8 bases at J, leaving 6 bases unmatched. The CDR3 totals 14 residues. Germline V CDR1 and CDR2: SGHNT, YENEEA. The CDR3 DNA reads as TGTGCCAGCGGCCGGGACAGGGGGCATGGGGAGCTGTTTTTT. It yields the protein CASGRDRGHGELFF.

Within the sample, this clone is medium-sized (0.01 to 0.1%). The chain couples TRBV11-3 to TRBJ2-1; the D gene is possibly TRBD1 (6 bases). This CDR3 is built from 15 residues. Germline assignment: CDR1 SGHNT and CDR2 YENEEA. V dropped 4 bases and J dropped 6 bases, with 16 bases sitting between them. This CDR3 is CASSYGTLKGNEQFF. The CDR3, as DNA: TGTGCCAGCAGCTACGGGACACTGAAGGGCAATGAGCAGTTCTTC.